One and the same sample provided the 8 T cell receptor beta chains below, sequenced in a study of chemoradiotherapy in HPV16-positive cancers. Assay: immunoSEQ multiplex PCR; the TCRdb copy retains only in-frame clones and omits some. The table lists approximately 52,000 clones, around nine tenths of them singletons. Source: blood, taken from a patient who underwent chemoradiotherapy. Receptor source: a human donor with HPV-associated anogenital cancer.

This sequence joins TRBV6-5 and TRBJ2-1; 9 bases are a match to TRBD1. The CDR3 runs to 15 residues. V shed 6 bases, J shed 7 bases, and the junction held 10 bases outside the gene matches. Germline V CDR1 and CDR2: MNHEY, SVGAGI. The CDR3 spells CASRLLGQGLNEQFF. Here the CDR3 DNA reads TGTGCCAGCAGACTTTTGGGACAGGGATTGAATGAGCAGTTCTTC.

The gene calls are TRBV5-6 and TRBJ1-2; 7 nucleotides match TRBD1. CDR1 SGHDT and CDR2 YYEEEE come from the germline V gene. This CDR3 has 16 residues. The V segment lost 7 bases and the J segment 3 bases; nucleotides outside the gene matches: 15. CDR3 sequence reads: CASGGGGDSDYYGYTF. The CDR3 coding sequence is TGTGCCAGCGGTGGGGGAGGGGACAGTGACTACTATGGCTACACCTTC.

The V call is TRBV7-2, the J call TRBJ2-7; 8 nucleotides align to TRBD2. Unmatched junction bases numbered 6, after V lost 5 bases and J lost 6 bases. The CDR3 is 13 residues long. In germline, CDR1 is SGHTA, CDR2 FQGNSA. Written as DNA, the CDR3 is TGTGCCAGCAGCCCCGAGCGGGAGAGCGAGCAGTACTTC. Protein: CASSPERESEQYF.

The rearrangement joins TRBV30 to TRBJ2-2; TRBD1 might be the D (7 bases). Trimming took 8 bases from V and 6 from J, leaving 10 bases between them. CDR1 is GTSNPN, CDR2 SVGIG, per germline (reference sequence). The CDR3 loop spans 11 amino acids. CDR3 sequence reads: CAGGGPGELFF. The CDR3 coding sequence is TGTGCCGGAGGGGGCCCCGGGGAGCTGTTTTTT.

This clone has just one count. The chain carries TRBV18 and TRBJ2-2; 8 positions match TRBD2. CDR1 is KGHSH and CDR2 is LQKENI in the germline V gene. The CDR3 length is 18 residues. V lost 3 bases and J lost 0; bases outside the gene matches: 9. The CDR3 coding sequence is TGTGCCAGCTCACCCGTACTAGCGGCAAACTCGAACACCGGGGAGCTGTTTTTT. It yields the protein CASSPVLAANSNTGELFF. The variable domain in full, with the rest retrieved from reference TRBV18 and TRBJ2-2, is NAGVMQNPRHLVRRRGQEARLRCSPMKGHSHVYWYRQLPEEGLKFMVYLQKENIIDESGMPKERFSAEFPKEGPSILRIQQVVRGDSAAYFCASSPVLAANSNTGELFFGEGSRLTVL.

This clone was seen only once. The gene calls are TRBV9 and TRBJ2-7; unclear D gene. V lost 3 bases to trimming and J lost 0 bases, with 10 bases between them. The CDR3 extends over 14 amino acids. Germline values: CDR1 SGDLS, CDR2 YYNGEE. The CDR3 is CASSDGFGSYEQYF. CDR3 bases: TGTGCCAGCAGCGACGGGTTCGGCTCCTACGAGCAGTACTTC.

The chain joins TRBV11-2 to TRBJ2-3; D perhaps matches TRBD2 (7 bases). CDR3 length: 15 residues. Per the germline V gene, CDR1 is SGHAT and CDR2 is FQNNGV. V was pared by 5 bases and J by 4 bases, with 16 bases between. This CDR3 reads CASSPRGASADTQYF. Here the CDR3 DNA reads TGTGCCAGCAGCCCCCGGGGGGCTTCCGCAGATACGCAGTATTTT. Together with reference TRBV11-2 and TRBJ2-3, the CDR3 gives the full variable domain: EAGVAQSPRYKIIEKRQSVAFWCNPISGHATLYWYQQILGQGPKLLIQFQNNGVVDDSQLPKDRFSAERLKGVDSTLKIQPAKLEDSAVYLCASSPRGASADTQYFGPGTRLTVL.

This chain uses TRBV2 with TRBJ1-5, with 7 bases identical to TRBD1. The CDR3 sequence is 14 residues long. Germline-derived CDR1 and CDR2 are SNHLY and FYNNEI. V shed 8 bases and J 4 bases; nucleotides not matched to a gene: 8. CDR3 nucleotide sequence: TGTGCCAGCCGAACAGACAGGGATAATCAGCCCCAGCATTTT. Protein product: CASRTDRDNQPQHF.